This T cell receptor (beta chain) is drawn from a study of patients and donors after allogeneic stem cell transplantation. TCRdb redid the calling of the RT-PCR reads with MiXCR, one entry per CDR3 protein. Among approximately 410,000 distinct CDR3 sequences, 16% were seen once, and the ten largest hold 6% to 8%. Germline V gene lookup returns CDR1 LNHDA and CDR2 SQIVND (reference sequence). V dropped 6 bases and J dropped 4 bases, with 18 bases sitting between them. CDR3 length: 15 amino acids. This clonotype was obtained from a human donor who was either an allogeneic HSCT recipient or a stem cell or donor lymphocyte infusion donor (not recorded which). It is not recorded whose cells these are; they may come from a transplant donor. This chain uses TRBV19 with TRBJ1-2; weak D call: TRBD1 (5 bases). The material sequenced was blood, either unsorted or a sorted T cell fraction (not recorded which). CDR3 region: CASRPRGGFGYGYTF. The CDR3 nucleotides read TGTGCCAGTAGGCCTCGGGGGGGGTTCGGCTATGGCTACACCTTC.